This T cell receptor beta chain was sequenced for a study of T cell responses to AZD1222 COVID-19 vaccine. Study results and limitations: Spike-wide coverage was observed for vaccine-associated CD4 TCRs, with dominant responses at 160-218 and 743-854.

Points on this clone: Antigen specificity is unknown.

The protocol was immunoSEQ multiplex PCR, while the TCRdb copy is restricted to in-frame clones and leaves out a portion. The sample records around 160,000 clones, 94% being singletons. This receptor was taken from an adult in good health. Material: peripheral blood, obtained on day 0 of AZD1222 vaccination.

Here the CDR3 reads CASSANRGPDTEAFF. CDR3 nucleotide sequence: TGCGCCAGCAGTGCGAACAGGGGGCCGGACACTGAAGCTTTCTTT. This chain uses TRBV10-1 with TRBJ1-1; 9 bases fit TRBD1. Trimming at V came to 4 bases and at J to 3 bases, leaving 6 bases not matched to a gene. The CDR3 runs to 15 residues. The germline gives CDR1 WNHNN, CDR2 SYGVQD (reference sequence).